The next 26 T cell receptor beta chains were all read from a single sample in a study of blood T cell repertoires in COVID-19. Profiling relied on immunoSEQ multiplex PCR, and the TCRdb table lists in-frame clones only, not all of them. The table includes fewer than 45,000 clones, approximately 88% detected once. Sequenced material: peripheral blood. The receptor source for this set is a woman aged 40 to 50 with acute or convalescent COVID-19.

This rearrangement joins TRBV28 to TRBJ2-1; 9 nucleotides line up with TRBD2. The CDR3 is made up of 15 amino acids. Germline CDR1 reads MDHEN; CDR2 reads SYDVKM. Trimming removed 4 bases from V and 6 bases from J; junction bases left unmatched: 7. The CDR3 protein is CASSSIAGVSNEQFF. The CDR3 DNA is TGTGCCAGCAGTTCCATAGCGGGAGTTAGCAATGAGCAGTTCTTC.

This rearrangement joins TRBV5-6 to TRBJ2-2; D is unclear. V gave up 4 bases and J gave up 6 bases, with 10 bases separating them. Germline V CDR1 and CDR2: SGHDT, YYEEEE. The CDR3 totals 13 residues. CDR3 sequence (DNA): TGTGCCAGCAGCCGCAATCGGGCCGGGGAGCTGTTTTTT. It yields the protein CASSRNRAGELFF.

The chain recombines TRBV19 with TRBJ1-5; D may be TRBD1 (6 bases). Per germline, CDR1 LNHDA and CDR2 SQIVND (reference sequence). Trimming took 5 bases from V and 3 from J, leaving 11 bases between them. CDR3 length equals 14 residues. The CDR3 DNA reads as TGTGCCAGTAGTGCCAGGGGAGACAATCAGCCCCAGCATTTT. Translation: CASSARGDNQPQHF.

J is TRBJ1-5 and V is TRBV19, with TRBD1 matching 9 bases. The germline V gene has CDR1 LNHDA and CDR2 SQIVND (reference sequence). J gave up 0 bases and V 6 bases, and 9 bases lay outside the gene matches. CDR3 length equals 17 residues. This CDR3 reads CASRDRGPTYSNQPQHF. Here the CDR3 DNA reads TGTGCCAGTAGGGACAGGGGCCCTACTTATAGCAATCAGCCCCAGCATTTT. Full variable domain (missing parts from reference TRBV19 and TRBJ1-5): DGGITQSPKYLFRKEGQNVTLSCEQNLNHDAMYWYRQDPGQGLRLIYYSQIVNDFQKGDIAEGYSVSREKKESFPLTVTSAQKNPTAFYLCASRDRGPTYSNQPQHFGDGTRLSIL.

This clone was seen a handful of times. The chain is built from TRBV6-2 or TRBV6-3 and TRBJ1-5; D gene unclear. This CDR3 is built from 16 residues. Trimming removed 4 bases from V and 3 bases from J, with 16 bases in between. The germline gives CDR1 MNHEY, CDR2 SVGEGT. The CDR3 loop reads CASSSAPILVNQPQHF. In nucleotides, the CDR3 is TGTGCCAGCAGTTCTGCGCCTATCTTGGTCAATCAGCCCCAGCATTTT.

The chain recombines TRBV6-5 with TRBJ1-2, with 8 bases lining up with TRBD1. Losses at the gene ends were 6 bases for V and 0 bases for J; bases not matched to a gene: 6. In germline, CDR1 is MNHEY, CDR2 SVGAGI. This CDR3 contains 15 residues. The CDR3 DNA follows: TGTGCCAGCAGACGACAGGGGCCAGCTAACTATGGCTACACCTTC. Translating it yields CASRRQGPANYGYTF.

The gene calls are TRBV2 and TRBJ2-7, with D possibly being TRBD1 (7 bases). Germline CDR1 is SNHLY and CDR2 is FYNNEI. This CDR3 region has 14 residues. V was clipped by 8 bases and J by 1 base, with 15 bases between them. The CDR3 coding sequence is TGTGCCAGCGGGCGGGACAGCGTTTCCTACGAGCAGTACTTC. Translated: CASGRDSVSYEQYF.

By proportion, this clone is medium-sized (0.01 to 0.1%). Its ends do not fully match the called genes, so a read error is possible. V usage is TRBV29-1 and J usage is TRBJ1-1, with a tentative D call TRBD1 (5 bases). The V gene's germline CDR1 is SQVTM and CDR2 ANQGSEA. There are 9 residues in the CDR3. CDR3 protein: CSVPEGPSF. Written as DNA, the CDR3 is TGCAGCGTACCGGAGGGACCCAGTTTT.

The chain uses TRBV6-5 and TRBJ1-2, with D possibly being TRBD1 (5 bases). V was shortened by 8 bases and J by 4 bases, with 17 bases between the two germline ends. From germline, CDR1 is MNHEY and CDR2 SVGAGI. This CDR3 has 14 amino acids. CDR3 DNA sequence: TGTGCCAGCCTCCTTTCCGGGGGAGGCTATGGCTACACCTTC. This sequence encodes CASLLSGGGYGYTF.

The chain uses TRBV7-3 and TRBJ2-7, with 9 positions matching TRBD2. The germline CDR1 and CDR2 sequences are SGHTA and FQGTGA. The length of the CDR3 is 17 residues. Germline trimming cut 0 bases from V and 6 bases from J; bases unmatched to any gene: 12. The CDR3 bases are TGTGCCAGCAGCTTAACGTCCGGTCCTAGCGGGATCCTCGAGCAGTACTTC. It specifies CASSLTSGPSGILEQYF.

This chain uses TRBV6-2 or TRBV6-3 with TRBJ2-3; 10 bases agree with TRBD2. The CDR3 is 16 residues long. The junction had 12 bases not matched to a gene; V was cut back by 6 bases and J by 6 bases. From germline, CDR1 is MNHEY and CDR2 SVGEGT. Written as DNA, the CDR3 is TGTGCCAGCAGCCAAAGCGGGGGGGCCAAGTTGGATACGCAGTATTTT. Amino acids: CASSQSGGAKLDTQYF.

CDR3 loop: CASSQDNDIYYYKLFF. CDR3 bases: TGTGCCAGCAGCCAAGATAACGACATATATTATTATAAACTGTTTTTT. The V and J genes are TRBV3-1 (or the pseudogene TRBV3-2) and TRBJ1-4; D remains unclear. This CDR3 has 16 amino acids. V lost 0 bases to trimming and J lost 11 bases, with 19 bases between them. Per germline, CDR1 LGHDT and CDR2 YNNKEL (reference sequence).

Here the CDR3 reads CASSLGPRGFGETQYF. The CDR3, as DNA: TGCGCCAGCAGCTTAGGACCTCGAGGGTTTGGGGAGACCCAGTACTTC. V and J are TRBV5-1 and TRBJ2-5; weak D call: TRBD2 (5 bases). Trimming shortened V by 2 bases and J by 5 bases, and 19 bases separated the two germline ends. The germline CDR1 and CDR2 sequences are SGHRS and YFSETQ. The CDR3 is made up of 16 amino acids.

The chain employs TRBV10-3 and TRBJ2-2, with D perhaps matching TRBD1 (6 bases). V lost 6 bases and J 1 base, leaving 9 bases between the germline ends. The CDR3 contains 14 residues. Germline lookup yields CDR1 ENHRY and CDR2 SYGVKD. CDR3 protein: CAISLTGNTGELFF. CDR3 sequence (DNA): TGTGCCATCAGCCTGACAGGGAACACCGGGGAGCTGTTTTTT.

The J gene is TRBJ1-5, the V gene TRBV7-3; no clear D. Germline V gene lookup returns CDR1 SGHTA and CDR2 FQGTGA. Deletions cut 0 bases from V and 9 bases from J, with 9 bases between. The CDR3 is made up of 13 amino acids. The CDR3 DNA reads TGTGCCAGCAGCTTAACCCCCAGTGGGCCCCAGCATTTT. Amino acids: CASSLTPSGPQHF.

This chain uses TRBV29-1 with TRBJ2-7; D remains unclear. The CDR3 contains 12 residues. The germline CDR1 and CDR2 sequences are SQVTM and ANQGSEA. V was clipped by 2 bases and J by 2 bases, with 7 bases between them. The CDR3 spells CSVEKNTYEQYF. CDR3 in DNA: TGCAGCGTTGAAAAGAACACCTACGAGCAGTACTTC.

The chain has TRBV28 and TRBJ1-1; 7 bases are a match to TRBD1. This CDR3 comprises 12 residues. Germline V gene data show CDR1 as MDHEN and CDR2 as SYDVKM. V trimming: 6 bases; J trimming: 6 bases; junction bases outside the gene matches: 4. The CDR3 here is CASSQGGSEAFF. For the CDR3, the DNA is TGTGCCAGCAGCCAGGGGGGCTCTGAAGCTTTCTTT.

This chain connects TRBV11-3 to TRBJ2-5; tentative D call: TRBD2 (6 bases). The CDR3 length is 16 residues. Trimming stripped 5 bases from V and 3 bases from J, with 19 bases between. Germline V CDR1 and CDR2: SGHNT, YENEEA. The CDR3 reads CASSHKVRLDEETQYF. The CDR3 region has the DNA TGTGCCAGCAGCCACAAGGTAAGACTAGATGAAGAGACCCAGTACTTC.

This clone was seen a single time. The V gene is TRBV5-5, the J gene TRBJ1-4; possible D gene TRBD1, 5 bases. Germline CDR1 and CDR2: SGHKS and YYEKEE (reference sequence). The CDR3 runs 15 residues. V was cut by 1 base and J by 3 bases, with 10 bases left in between. Here the CDR3 DNA reads TGTGCCAGCAGCTTGCGGCAGGGCCCTAATGAAAAACTGTTTTTT. Amino acid sequence: CASSLRQGPNEKLFF.

The V call is TRBV18, the J call TRBJ1-4; D is undetermined. The V gene lost 5 bases and the J gene lost 5 bases, with 15 bases spanning the gap. The CDR3 sequence is 15 residues long. Per germline, CDR1 KGHSH and CDR2 LQKENI. CDR3 DNA sequence: TGTGCCAGCTCAGGCGCAGGAACCTTGAATGAAAAACTGTTTTTT. Translating it yields CASSGAGTLNEKLFF.

This clone was seen a handful of times. The chain uses TRBV5-1 and TRBJ2-7; no firm D call. The CDR3 is 16 amino acids. The V gene lost 4 bases and the J gene lost 5 bases, with 22 bases spanning the gap. Germline V gene data show CDR1 as SGHRS and CDR2 as YFSETQ. The CDR3 DNA reads TGCGCCAGCAGCACGGGTCCCCCGCCGATGTTGGACGAGCAGTACTTC. This translates into CASSTGPPPMLDEQYF.

The V gene is TRBV2, the J gene TRBJ1-4; 7 bases match TRBD1. CDR1 and CDR2 (germline): SNHLY, FYNNEI. CDR3 length: 14 residues. With V trimmed by 6 bases and J by 8 bases, 9 bases remained unmatched. The CDR3 is CASSPDREYEKLFF. The CDR3 coding sequence is TGTGCCAGCAGCCCAGACAGGGAGTACGAAAAACTGTTTTTT.

The chain carries TRBV19 and TRBJ2-1; 7 nucleotides align to TRBD2. Trimming took 6 bases from V and 7 from J; bases not matched to a gene: 18. This CDR3 is built from 17 residues. Germline-derived CDR1 and CDR2 are LNHDA and SQIVND (reference sequence). CDR3 sequence reads: CASSPNTLASILNEQFF. CDR3 bases: TGTGCCAGTAGCCCAAACACACTAGCGTCTATCCTGAATGAGCAGTTCTTC.

This clone showed up just once. The CDR3 reads CASSLTGDRGEKLFF. The CDR3 nucleotides read TGTGCCAGCAGCCTCACAGGGGATAGGGGTGAAAAACTGTTTTTT. The chain uses TRBV4-2 and TRBJ1-4; 7 nucleotides match TRBD1. The junction had 9 bases not matched to a gene; V was cut back by 4 bases and J by 7 bases. The CDR3 spans 15 residues. The V gene's germline CDR1 is LGHNA and CDR2 YNFKEQ.

The chain combines TRBV19 with TRBJ1-1; TRBD1 matches 8 bases. V dropped 5 bases and J dropped 3; count of bases not matched to a gene: 5. The length of the CDR3 is 14 residues. Germline CDR1 LNHDA, CDR2 SQIVND (reference sequence). In DNA form, the CDR3 reads TGTGCCAGTAGTGTCGGGACAGGCCACACTGAAGCTTTCTTT. Translation: CASSVGTGHTEAFF.

The V gene is TRBV5-1, the J gene TRBJ2-1; 10 nucleotides align to TRBD2. V lost 4 bases, J lost 7 bases, and 14 bases stayed unmatched. This CDR3 has 17 residues. CDR1 is SGHRS, CDR2 YFSETQ, per germline. The CDR3 region is CASSRPGLADVGNEQFF. The CDR3 region has the DNA TGCGCCAGCAGCCGTCCCGGACTAGCGGACGTCGGGAATGAGCAGTTCTTC.